This T cell receptor beta chain was profiled in a study of graft-versus-host responses after intestinal transplantation. Study-level information: Anti-thymocyte globulin served as induction for all recipients, who then took tacrolimus and steroids for about 3 years.

Responders labeled with CFSE (200,000) were plated with 200,000 irradiated, violet-dye-labeled stimulators. After the reaction, proliferating CFSE-low CD3+CD4+ and CD3+CD8+ responders were sorted. General observations from the study: Marrow from the recipient contained GvH clones, some of which had appeared first in ileum or blood.

CDR3 size: 12 residues. V lost 5 bases to trimming and J lost 7 bases, with 11 bases between them. From germline, CDR1 is MDHEN and CDR2 SYDVKM. Data came from immunoSEQ multiplex PCR; TCRdb stores just in-frame clones and leaves some out. The sample lists 11,000 to 15,000 clones; 25% to 30% were seen once. This clone was observed a few times. V gene TRBV28 combines with J gene TRBJ2-5; possibly TRBD1 for D (5 bases). The source was alloreactive CD4+ T cells from a mixed lymphocyte reaction culture, collected before intestinal transplant. The subset is: CFSE-low proliferating T cells sorted from roughly six-day pre-transplant mixed lymphocyte reaction (GvH or HvG direction). The sequence came from a human patient who received an intestinal transplant. The CDR3 coding sequence is TGTGCCAGCAGTACAGGTGCGAGGACCCAGTACTTC. It encodes CASSTGARTQYF.